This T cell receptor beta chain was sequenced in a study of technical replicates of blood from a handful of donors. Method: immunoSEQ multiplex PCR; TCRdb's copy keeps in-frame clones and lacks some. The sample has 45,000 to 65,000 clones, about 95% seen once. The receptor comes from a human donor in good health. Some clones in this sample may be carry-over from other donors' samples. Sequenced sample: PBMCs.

CDR3 nucleotides: TGTGCCAGCAGTCCCCGGGGAGACCACAAGACCCAGTACTTC. It translates to CASSPRGDHKTQYF. The genes are TRBV6-5 and TRBJ2-5; the D gene is possibly TRBD2 (5 bases). CDR3 length equals 14 residues. The V and J ends lost 5 bases and 6 bases respectively, with 16 bases between them. Germline assignment: CDR1 MNHEY and CDR2 SVGAGI.